A single sample gave rise to the 26 T cell receptor beta chains below, sequenced in a study of shared clonotypes between healthy human individuals. Using immunoSEQ multiplex PCR, the repertoire was profiled, and TCRdb retains in-frame clones only, with some absent. The sample holds some 1 million clones, about 70% seen once. The sequenced material came from memory CD4+ T cells sorted from blood. Subset in this sample: CD45RA-negative fraction. Receptor source: a man aged 18 to 30 in good health.

V is TRBV5-5 and J is TRBJ2-1, with D hard to call. Deletions cut 2 bases from V and 0 bases from J, with 9 bases between. CDR3 length: 15 amino acids. Per germline, CDR1 SGHKS and CDR2 YYEKEE (reference sequence). CDR3 in amino acids: CASSFGESSYNEQFF. The CDR3 DNA reads TGTGCCAGCAGCTTTGGGGAAAGCTCCTACAATGAGCAGTTCTTC.

This chain joins TRBV15 and TRBJ2-1, with 8 bases that match TRBD2. V was clipped by 1 base and J by 6 bases; unmatched bases: 11. The V gene's germline CDR1 is LNHNV and CDR2 YYDKDF (reference sequence). The CDR3 runs to 17 residues. The CDR3 DNA sequence: TGTGCCACCAGCAGAGGTCGGGGGGCTAGCGGGTTCAATGAGCAGTTCTTC. This translates into CATSRGRGASGFNEQFF.

As DNA, the CDR3 is TGTGCCAGCAGTCGACAGGGGGGGTTTAGCAATCAGCCCCAGCATTTT. Amino acids: CASSRQGGFSNQPQHF. The rearrangement joins TRBV2 to TRBJ1-5, with 9 bases lining up with TRBD1. The CDR3 loop spans 16 amino acids. V trimming: 5 bases; J trimming: 0 bases; junction bases outside the gene matches: 5. Germline V gives CDR1 SNHLY, CDR2 FYNNEI.

This rearrangement joins TRBV5-4 to TRBJ2-7; the D gene is possibly TRBD1 (6 bases). Germline CDR1 SGHNT, CDR2 YYREEE (reference sequence). The CDR3 runs to 15 residues. The V and J ends lost 3 bases and 2 bases respectively, with 15 bases between them. DNA of the CDR3: TGTGCCAGCAGCTCCGACTTACAGGGACCCTACGAGCAGTACTTC. Its translation is CASSSDLQGPYEQYF.

The V and J genes are TRBV27 and TRBJ2-7; D unclear. Germline loops: CDR1 MNHEY, CDR2 SMNVEV (reference sequence). The CDR3 spans 13 residues. V was clipped by 3 bases and J by 2 bases, with 8 bases between them. CDR3 bases: TGTGCCAGCAGTTTCACGGTGGCCTACGAGCAGTACTTC. It encodes CASSFTVAYEQYF.

The V gene is TRBV5-4, the J gene TRBJ2-1; D remains ambiguous. V was trimmed by 4 bases and J by 0 bases, leaving 17 bases between them. Germline V gives CDR1 SGHNT, CDR2 YYREEE (reference sequence). This CDR3 region has 17 residues. CDR3 sequence: CASSPRFGAYSYNEQFF. The CDR3 DNA follows: TGTGCCAGCAGCCCTAGGTTTGGCGCATACTCCTACAATGAGCAGTTCTTC. Full variable domain (outside the CDR3, taken from reference TRBV5-4 and TRBJ2-1): ETGVTQSPTHLIKTRGQQVTLRCSSQSGHNTVSWYQQALGQGPQFIFQYYREEENGRGNFPPRFSGLQFPNYSSELNVNALELDDSALYLCASSPRFGAYSYNEQFFGPGTRLTVL.

This chain joins TRBV10-2 and TRBJ2-3; D is possibly TRBD2 (5 bases). This CDR3 contains 13 residues. Trimming took off 0 bases at V and 8 bases at J, with 9 bases between the two ends. Per germline, CDR1 WSHSY and CDR2 SAAADI. CDR3 region: CASSESVGGTQYF. CDR3 nucleotide sequence: TGCGCCAGCAGTGAGTCGGTTGGAGGTACGCAGTATTTT.

The V gene is TRBV28, the J gene TRBJ2-7; 10 bases are a match to TRBD2. Looked up from germline, CDR1 is MDHEN and CDR2 is SYDVKM. V was pared by 7 bases and J by 0 bases, with 18 bases of the junction left unmatched. The length of the CDR3 is 19 residues. The CDR3 reads CASNLDKTWTSGSSYEQYF. CDR3 DNA: TGTGCCAGCAACCTGGACAAAACCTGGACTAGCGGTAGCTCCTACGAGCAGTACTTC.

This chain links TRBV11-2 with TRBJ2-7, with D perhaps TRBD2 (5 bases). Germline loops: CDR1 SGHAT, CDR2 FQNNGV. Deletions cut 0 bases from V and 5 bases from J, with 14 bases between. This CDR3 is built from 15 residues. The CDR3 is CASSLDRGSFNEQYF. The CDR3 region has the DNA TGTGCCAGCAGCTTAGACCGAGGGTCTTTCAACGAGCAGTACTTC.

CDR3 DNA: TGCGCCAGCAGCTTGGAACAGGGCGGGGAGCTGTTTTTT. It specifies CASSLEQGGELFF. V gene TRBV5-1 combines with J gene TRBJ2-2, with D perhaps TRBD1 (6 bases). Trimming removed 0 bases at V and 7 bases at J, with 7 bases between. The CDR3 length is 13 residues. Germline assignment: CDR1 SGHRS and CDR2 YFSETQ.

The V and J genes are TRBV5-6 and TRBJ1-2; D unresolved. In germline, CDR1 is SGHDT, CDR2 YYEEEE. The V gene lost 2 bases and the J gene lost 8 bases, with 13 bases spanning the gap. The CDR3 is made up of 13 amino acids. CDR3 amino acids: CASSFWGSRGYTF. For the CDR3, the DNA is TGTGCCAGCAGCTTTTGGGGTTCGCGGGGCTACACCTTC. Supplemented by reference TRBV5-6 and TRBJ1-2, the full variable domain reads DAGVTQSPTHLIKTRGQQVTLRCSPKSGHDTVSWYQQALGQGPQFIFQYYEEEERQRGNFPDRFSGHQFPNYSSELNVNALLLGDSALYLCASSFWGSRGYTFGSGTRLTVV.

The J gene is TRBJ2-3, the V gene TRBV6-1; a possible D gene is TRBD1 (6 bases). The CDR3 runs to 15 residues. The germline V gene encodes CDR1 MNHNS and CDR2 SASEGT. Deletions cut 3 bases from V and 1 base from J, with 11 bases between. CDR3 region: CASSDIQGGTDTQYF. The CDR3 bases are TGTGCCAGCAGTGACATACAGGGTGGCACAGATACGCAGTATTTT.

CDR3 sequence reads: CASSLAAVSYNEQFF. The DNA for the CDR3 is TGTGCCAGCAGCTTGGCAGCGGTCTCCTACAATGAGCAGTTCTTC. V and J are TRBV5-6 and TRBJ2-1; tentatively, D is TRBD2 (5 bases). The V and J ends lost 0 bases and 0 bases respectively, with 7 bases between them. Germline loops: CDR1 SGHDT, CDR2 YYEEEE. CDR3 size: 15 residues.

The V and J genes are TRBV5-1 and TRBJ2-7, with D tentatively TRBD2 (5 bases). Looked up from germline, CDR1 is SGHRS and CDR2 is YFSETQ. The CDR3 covers 15 residues. The V end lost 4 bases, the J end lost 7 bases, and 21 bases lay between the germline ends. This CDR3 is CASSLGWTPTGEQYF. The CDR3 nucleotides are TGCGCCAGCAGCCTGGGGTGGACGCCGACGGGGGAGCAGTACTTC. Based on the CDR3 plus reference TRBV5-1 and TRBJ2-7, the full variable domain is KAGVTQTPRYLIKTRGQQVTLSCSPISGHRSVSWYQQTPGQGLQFLFEYFSETQRNKGNFPGRFSGRQFSNSRSEMNVSTLELGDSALYLCASSLGWTPTGEQYFGPGTRLTVT.

The chain links TRBV15 to TRBJ1-4; 7 positions match TRBD1. The germline V gene has CDR1 LNHNV and CDR2 YYDKDF (reference sequence). This CDR3 contains 16 residues. Trimming cost V 5 bases and J 5 bases; bases outside gene matches: 11. The CDR3 DNA follows: TGTGCCACCAGCTCACATGGGCCAGGGGGGAATGAAAAACTGTTTTTT. Translation gives CATSSHGPGGNEKLFF.

The chain has TRBV7-8 and TRBJ2-3, with 11 bases that match TRBD2. Trimming removed 2 bases from V and 5 bases from J; junction bases left unmatched: 9. The CDR3 has 17 amino acids. The V gene's germline CDR1 is SGHVS and CDR2 FQNEAQ. The chain's CDR3 is CASSLMLAGGVGDTQYF. CDR3 in DNA: TGTGCCAGCAGCTTAATGCTAGCGGGGGGCGTGGGAGATACGCAGTATTTT.

The genes are TRBV7-2 and TRBJ2-1; D not certain. CDR3 length equals 13 residues. Germline V CDR1 and CDR2: SGHTA, FQGNSA. V was pared by 5 bases and J by 10 bases, with 15 bases between. In DNA form, the CDR3 reads TGTGCCAGCAGCCCCTTGACCCAAACCGAGCAGTTCTTC. It encodes CASSPLTQTEQFF.

The J gene is TRBJ2-3, the V gene TRBV11-2, with 7 positions matching TRBD2. The V gene's germline CDR1 is SGHAT and CDR2 FQNNGV. This CDR3 has 15 amino acids. The J segment lost 4 bases and the V segment lost 1 base, leaving 5 bases of the junction unmatched. The DNA for the CDR3 is TGTGCCAGCAGCTTAGCCGGGACTACTGCAGATACGCAGTATTTT. It is translated as CASSLAGTTADTQYF. Together with reference TRBV11-2 and TRBJ2-3, the CDR3 gives the full variable domain: EAGVAQSPRYKIIEKRQSVAFWCNPISGHATLYWYQQILGQGPKLLIQFQNNGVVDDSQLPKDRFSAERLKGVDSTLKIQPAKLEDSAVYLCASSLAGTTADTQYFGPGTRLTVL.

The V call is TRBV5-4, the J call TRBJ2-3; 7 bases match TRBD2. J gave up 5 bases and V 6 bases, and 18 bases lay outside the gene matches. This CDR3 contains 17 residues. From germline, CDR1 is SGHNT and CDR2 YYREEE (reference sequence). CDR3 in DNA: TGTGCCAGCACCCATCTTGGTAGGAGCGGGATGGAAGATACGCAGTATTTT. Protein: CASTHLGRSGMEDTQYF. The whole variable domain, remainder taken from reference TRBV5-4 and TRBJ2-3, is ETGVTQSPTHLIKTRGQQVTLRCSSQSGHNTVSWYQQALGQGPQFIFQYYREEENGRGNFPPRFSGLQFPNYSSELNVNALELDDSALYLCASTHLGRSGMEDTQYFGPGTRLTVL.

This clone was recorded only once. The rearrangement links TRBV25-1 to TRBJ2-3; D remains unclear. Germline V CDR1 and CDR2: MGHDK, SYGVNS. CDR3 size: 11 residues. Trimming cost V 5 bases and J 6 bases, with 6 bases left between them. CDR3 DNA: TGTGCCAGCAGTCGGGTGGATACGCAGTATTTT. This codes for CASSRVDTQYF.

J is TRBJ2-3 and V is TRBV4-3, with D perhaps assigned TRBD1 or TRBD2 (6 bases each). This CDR3 comprises 19 residues. The germline CDR1 and CDR2 sequences are LGHNA and YSLEER. Trimming stripped 2 bases from V and 1 base from J, with 22 bases between. The DNA of the CDR3 is TGCGCCAGCAGCCAACTCAGGGGAGGAGGCCGGTTGGGCACAGATACGCAGTATTTT. It yields the protein CASSQLRGGGRLGTDTQYF.

This rearrangement joins TRBV19 to TRBJ2-5; the D gene is possibly TRBD2 (6 bases). Trimming left V 7 bases short and J 4 bases short, with 13 bases between. Germline-derived CDR1 and CDR2 are LNHDA and SQIVND (reference sequence). The CDR3 totals 13 residues. The CDR3 loop reads CASTETGAETQYF. The CDR3 bases are TGTGCCAGTACGGAAACGGGAGCAGAGACCCAGTACTTC.

This chain joins TRBV19 and TRBJ1-6; possibly TRBD1 for D (5 bases). The CDR3 extends over 13 amino acids. The V gene lost 6 bases and the J gene lost 10 bases, with 13 bases spanning the gap. CDR1 is LNHDA, CDR2 SQIVND, per germline (reference sequence). In nucleotides, the CDR3 is TGTGCCAGTAGCAGACAGATAGAATCACCCCTCCACTTT. It codes for CASSRQIESPLHF.

This chain uses TRBV5-1 with TRBJ1-5; the match to TRBD1 covers 7 bases. The CDR3 runs to 15 residues. The junction had 7 bases not matched to a gene; V was cut back by 4 bases and J by 3 bases. Germline V CDR1 and CDR2: SGHRS, YFSETQ. The CDR3 spells CASSPEGGSNQPQHF. Here the CDR3 DNA reads TGCGCCAGCAGCCCTGAAGGGGGCTCCAATCAGCCCCAGCATTTT.

The chain has TRBV29-1 and TRBJ1-5; 7 bases match TRBD1. The CDR3 sequence is 13 residues long. CDR1 SQVTM and CDR2 ANQGSEA come from the germline V gene. With V trimmed by 4 bases and J by 1 base, 1 base remained unmatched. Here the CDR3 reads CSVVQGSNQPQHF. CDR3 DNA sequence: TGCAGCGTTGTACAGGGGAGCAATCAGCCCCAGCATTTT.

CDR3 sequence: CASTRNAGETQYF. The CDR3 nucleotides read TGTGCCAGCACCCGCAACGCGGGTGAGACCCAGTACTTC. This sequence joins TRBV11-2 and TRBJ2-5; tentative D call: TRBD2 (5 bases). Germline V lookup: CDR1 SGHAT, CDR2 FQNNGV. V was cut by 7 bases and J by 5 bases, with 14 bases left in between. The CDR3 totals 13 residues.